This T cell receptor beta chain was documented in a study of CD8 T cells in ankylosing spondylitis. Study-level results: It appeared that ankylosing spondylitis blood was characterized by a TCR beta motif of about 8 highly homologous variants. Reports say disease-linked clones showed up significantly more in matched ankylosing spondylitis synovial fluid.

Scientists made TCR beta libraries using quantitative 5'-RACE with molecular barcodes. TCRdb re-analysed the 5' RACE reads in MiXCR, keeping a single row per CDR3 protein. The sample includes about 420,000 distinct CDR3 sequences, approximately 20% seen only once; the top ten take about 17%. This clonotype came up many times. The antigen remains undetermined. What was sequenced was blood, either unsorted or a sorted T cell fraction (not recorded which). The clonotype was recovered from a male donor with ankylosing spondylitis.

The DNA for the CDR3 is TGTGCCAGCAGTTACTCGATTCAATGGAAAGAACAGTTCTTC. Its protein product is CASSYSIQWKEQFF. This chain links TRBV6-5 with TRBJ2-1; the D is unclear. Germline loops: CDR1 MNHEY, CDR2 SVGAGI. V was cut by 0 bases and J by 13 bases, with 16 bases left in between. The CDR3 is 14 amino acids.